Only a few counts were recorded for the clone carrying this TCR beta chain. Per the original data handling: Reference gene primer amplification yielded estimated nucleated cell counts. Method: immunoSEQ multiplex PCR; TCRdb's copy keeps in-frame clones and lacks some. V, J and clone size reflect that table, while D and trimming were determined from the DNA. The sample carries 130,000 to 150,000 clones, around 84% recorded once. This sample stems from a study of blood T cell repertoires in COVID-19. Study at large: Donors in the United States, Italy and Spain gave samples during acute or convalescent COVID-19. From T cells, B-cell-depleted T cells, or PBMCs came the material, which was cDNA or gDNA.

The CDR3 has 17 residues. CDR1 and CDR2 from the germline V gene are KGHSH and LQKENI. V lost 3 bases and J lost 3, with 17 bases in between. This TCR was sampled from a human donor with acute or convalescent COVID-19. The donor label of this sample is uncertain. The chain uses TRBV18 and TRBJ1-4, with D possibly matching TRBD1 (6 bases). Sequencing was done on a sample of peripheral blood. This chain's CDR3 is CASSPSSIRGSNEKLFF. The CDR3 coding sequence is TGTGCCAGCTCACCCTCCAGCATTAGGGGGTCTAATGAAAAACTGTTTTTT.